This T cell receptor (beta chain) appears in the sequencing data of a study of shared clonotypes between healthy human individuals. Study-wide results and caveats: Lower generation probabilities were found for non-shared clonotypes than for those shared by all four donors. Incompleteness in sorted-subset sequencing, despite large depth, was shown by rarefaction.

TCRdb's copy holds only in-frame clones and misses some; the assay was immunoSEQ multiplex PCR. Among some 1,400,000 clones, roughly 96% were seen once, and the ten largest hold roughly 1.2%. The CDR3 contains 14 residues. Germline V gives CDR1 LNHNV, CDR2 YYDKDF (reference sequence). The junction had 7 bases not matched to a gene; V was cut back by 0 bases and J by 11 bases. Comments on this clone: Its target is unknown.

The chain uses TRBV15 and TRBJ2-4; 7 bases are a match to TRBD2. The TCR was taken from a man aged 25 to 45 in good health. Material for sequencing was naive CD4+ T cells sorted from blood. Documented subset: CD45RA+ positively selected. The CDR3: CATSRDSGSDFQYF. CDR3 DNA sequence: TGTGCCACCAGCAGAGATAGCGGGTCGGATTTTCAGTACTTC.